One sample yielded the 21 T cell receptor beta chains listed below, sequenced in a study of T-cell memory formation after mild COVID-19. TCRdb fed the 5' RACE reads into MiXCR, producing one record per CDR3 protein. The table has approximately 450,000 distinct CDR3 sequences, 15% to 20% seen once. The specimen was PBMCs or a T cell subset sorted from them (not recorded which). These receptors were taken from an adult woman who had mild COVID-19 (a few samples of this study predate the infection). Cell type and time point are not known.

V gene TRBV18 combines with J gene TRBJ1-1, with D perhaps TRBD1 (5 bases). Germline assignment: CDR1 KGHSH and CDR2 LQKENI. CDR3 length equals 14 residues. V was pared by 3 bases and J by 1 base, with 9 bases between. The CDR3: CASSPAGKNTEAFF. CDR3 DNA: TGTGCCAGCTCACCCGCAGGGAAGAACACTGAAGCTTTCTTT. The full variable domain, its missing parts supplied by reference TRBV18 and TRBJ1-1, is NAGVMQNPRHLVRRRGQEARLRCSPMKGHSHVYWYRQLPEEGLKFMVYLQKENIIDESGMPKERFSAEFPKEGPSILRIQQVVRGDSAAYFCASSPAGKNTEAFFGQGTRLTVV.

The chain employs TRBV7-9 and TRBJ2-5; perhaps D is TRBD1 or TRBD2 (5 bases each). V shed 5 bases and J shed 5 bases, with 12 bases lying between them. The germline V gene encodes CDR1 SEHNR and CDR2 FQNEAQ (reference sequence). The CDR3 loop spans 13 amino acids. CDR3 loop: CASSRRDGETQYF. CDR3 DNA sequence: TGTGCCAGCAGCCGCAGGGACGGGGAGACCCAGTACTTC.

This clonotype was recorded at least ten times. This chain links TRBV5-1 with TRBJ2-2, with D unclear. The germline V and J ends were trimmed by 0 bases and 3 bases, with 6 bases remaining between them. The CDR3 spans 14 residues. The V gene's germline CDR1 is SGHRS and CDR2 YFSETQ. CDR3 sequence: CASSLAPDTGELFF. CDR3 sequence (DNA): TGCGCCAGCAGCTTGGCACCGGACACCGGGGAGCTGTTTTTT.

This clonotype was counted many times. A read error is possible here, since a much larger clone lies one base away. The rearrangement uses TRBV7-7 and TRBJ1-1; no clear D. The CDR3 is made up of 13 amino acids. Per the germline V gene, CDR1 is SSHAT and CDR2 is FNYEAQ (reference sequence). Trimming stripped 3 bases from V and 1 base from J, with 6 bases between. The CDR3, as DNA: TGTGCCAGCAGCTTTCAGGAGAACACTGAAGCTTTCTTT. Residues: CASSFQENTEAFF.

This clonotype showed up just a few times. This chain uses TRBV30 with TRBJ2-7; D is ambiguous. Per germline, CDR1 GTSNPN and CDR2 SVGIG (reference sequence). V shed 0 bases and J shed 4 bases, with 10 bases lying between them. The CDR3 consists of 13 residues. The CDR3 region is CAWSVLTAYEQYF. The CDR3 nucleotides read TGTGCCTGGAGTGTACTAACGGCTTACGAGCAGTACTTC.

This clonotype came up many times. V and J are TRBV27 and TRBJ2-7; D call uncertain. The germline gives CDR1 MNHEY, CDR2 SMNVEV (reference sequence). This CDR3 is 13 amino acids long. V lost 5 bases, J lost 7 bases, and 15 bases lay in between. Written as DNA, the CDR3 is TGTGCCAGCAGTATTCACCTGGCGGCTGAGCAGTACTTC. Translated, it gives CASSIHLAAEQYF.

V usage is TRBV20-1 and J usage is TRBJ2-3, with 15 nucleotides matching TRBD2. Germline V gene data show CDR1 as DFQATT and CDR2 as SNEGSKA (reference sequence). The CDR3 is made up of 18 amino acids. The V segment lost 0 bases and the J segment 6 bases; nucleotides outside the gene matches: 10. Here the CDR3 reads CSARDPTGTSGRTDTQYF. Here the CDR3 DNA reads TGCAGTGCTAGAGATCCCACCGGGACTAGCGGGAGGACTGATACGCAGTATTTT.

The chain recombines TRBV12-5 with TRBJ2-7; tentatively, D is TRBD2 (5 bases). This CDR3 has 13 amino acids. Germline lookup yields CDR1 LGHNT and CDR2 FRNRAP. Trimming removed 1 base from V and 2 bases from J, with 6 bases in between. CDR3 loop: CASGLAGAYEQYF. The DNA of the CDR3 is TGTGCTAGTGGTTTGGCCGGGGCCTACGAGCAGTACTTC.

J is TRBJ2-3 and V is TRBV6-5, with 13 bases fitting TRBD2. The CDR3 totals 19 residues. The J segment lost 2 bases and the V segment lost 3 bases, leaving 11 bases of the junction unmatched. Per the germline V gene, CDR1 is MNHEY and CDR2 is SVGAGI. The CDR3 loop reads CASSYTSGGAAGDTDTQYF. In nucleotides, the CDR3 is TGTGCCAGCAGTTATACTAGCGGGGGGGCTGCGGGCGACACAGATACGCAGTATTTT.

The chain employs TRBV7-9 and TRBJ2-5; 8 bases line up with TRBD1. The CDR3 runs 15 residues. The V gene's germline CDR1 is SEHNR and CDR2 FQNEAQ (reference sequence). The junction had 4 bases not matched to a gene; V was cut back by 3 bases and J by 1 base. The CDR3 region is CASSFRQGTQETQYF. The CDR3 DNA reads TGTGCCAGCAGCTTCAGACAGGGGACCCAAGAGACCCAGTACTTC. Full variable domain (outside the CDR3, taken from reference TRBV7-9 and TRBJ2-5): DTGVSQNPRHKITKRGQNVTFRCDPISEHNRLYWYRQTLGQGPEFLTYFQNEAQLEKSRLLSDRFSAERPKGSFSTLEIQRTEQGDSAMYLCASSFRQGTQETQYFGPGTRLLVL.

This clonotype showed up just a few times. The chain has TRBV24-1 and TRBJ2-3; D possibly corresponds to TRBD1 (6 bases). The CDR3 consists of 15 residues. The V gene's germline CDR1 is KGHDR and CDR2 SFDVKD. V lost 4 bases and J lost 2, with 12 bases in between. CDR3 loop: CATSESTGYTDTQYF. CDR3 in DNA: TGTGCCACCAGTGAGTCGACAGGCTACACAGATACGCAGTATTTT.

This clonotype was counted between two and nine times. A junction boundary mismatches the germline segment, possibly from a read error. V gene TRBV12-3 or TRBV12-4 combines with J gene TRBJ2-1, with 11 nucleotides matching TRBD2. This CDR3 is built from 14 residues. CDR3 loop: CATSGTSGHHEQFF. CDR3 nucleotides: TGTGCCACCAGTGGGACTAGCGGACACCATGAGCAGTTCTTC.

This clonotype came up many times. The CDR3 loop is CSVADNEKLFF. DNA for the CDR3: TGCAGCGTTGCTGATAATGAAAAACTGTTTTTT. This chain links TRBV29-1 with TRBJ1-4; no firm D call. Germline lookup yields CDR1 SQVTM and CDR2 ANQGSEA. The CDR3 sequence is 11 residues long. The V and J ends lost 4 bases and 4 bases respectively, with 4 bases between them. Drawing the rest from reference TRBV29-1 and TRBJ1-4, the complete variable domain is SAVISQKPSRDICQRGTSLTIQCQVDSQVTMMFWYRQQPGQSLTLIATANQGSEATYESGFVIDKFPISRPNLTFSTLTVSNMSPEDSSIYLCSVADNEKLFFGSGTQLSVL.

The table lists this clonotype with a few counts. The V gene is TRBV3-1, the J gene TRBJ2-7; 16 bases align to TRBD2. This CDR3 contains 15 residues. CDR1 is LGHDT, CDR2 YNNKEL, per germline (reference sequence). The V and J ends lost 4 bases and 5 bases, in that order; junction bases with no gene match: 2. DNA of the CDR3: TGTGCCAGCAGCCCAGGGACTAGCGGGGGGGACGAGCAGTACTTC. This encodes CASSPGTSGGDEQYF.

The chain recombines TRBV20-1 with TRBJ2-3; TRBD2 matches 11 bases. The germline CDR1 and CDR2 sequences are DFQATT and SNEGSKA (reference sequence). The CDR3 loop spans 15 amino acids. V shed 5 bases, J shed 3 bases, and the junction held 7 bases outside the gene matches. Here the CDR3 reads CSAPTSGSSTDTQYF. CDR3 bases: TGCAGTGCTCCCACTAGCGGGAGTTCAACAGATACGCAGTATTTT.

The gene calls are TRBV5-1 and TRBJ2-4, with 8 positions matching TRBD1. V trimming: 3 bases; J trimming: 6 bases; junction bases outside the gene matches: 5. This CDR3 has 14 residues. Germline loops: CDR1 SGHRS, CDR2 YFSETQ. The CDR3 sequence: CASSSGTGLNIQYF. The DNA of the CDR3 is TGCGCCAGCAGCTCCGGGACAGGCCTAAACATTCAGTACTTC.

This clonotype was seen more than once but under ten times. CDR3 in DNA: TGCAGTGCTCCTAGGAGTAGCGGGGGCACCGGGGAGCTGTTTTTT. As protein: CSAPRSSGGTGELFF. V is TRBV20-1 and J is TRBJ2-2, with 9 nucleotides matching TRBD2. The CDR3 totals 15 residues. Unmatched junction bases numbered 8, after V lost 5 bases and J lost 4 bases. CDR1 and CDR2 (germline): DFQATT, SNEGSKA (reference sequence).

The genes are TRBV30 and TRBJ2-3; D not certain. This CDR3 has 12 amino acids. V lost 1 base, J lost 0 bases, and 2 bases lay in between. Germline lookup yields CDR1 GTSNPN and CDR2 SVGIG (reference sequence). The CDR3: CAWSASTDTQYF. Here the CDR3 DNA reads TGTGCCTGGAGTGCAAGCACAGATACGCAGTATTTT.

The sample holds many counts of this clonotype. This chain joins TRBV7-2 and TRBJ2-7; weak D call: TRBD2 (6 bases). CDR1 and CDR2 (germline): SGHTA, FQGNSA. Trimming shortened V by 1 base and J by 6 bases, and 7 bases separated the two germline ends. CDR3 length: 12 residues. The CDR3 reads CASSLGRVEQYF. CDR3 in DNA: TGTGCCAGCAGCTTAGGGAGGGTCGAGCAGTACTTC.

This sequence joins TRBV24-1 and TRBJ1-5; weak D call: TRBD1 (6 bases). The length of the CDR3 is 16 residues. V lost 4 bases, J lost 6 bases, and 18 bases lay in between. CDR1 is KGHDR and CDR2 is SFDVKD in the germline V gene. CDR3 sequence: CATSDAGGASGQPQHF. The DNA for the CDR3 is TGTGCCACCAGTGACGCCGGGGGGGCGAGTGGTCAGCCCCAGCATTTT.

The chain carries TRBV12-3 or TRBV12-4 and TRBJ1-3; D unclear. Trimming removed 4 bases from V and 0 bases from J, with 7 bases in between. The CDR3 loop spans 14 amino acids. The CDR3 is CASSYSSSGNTIYF. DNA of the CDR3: TGTGCCAGCAGTTACTCTAGCTCTGGAAACACCATATATTTT.